This T cell receptor (beta chain) was sequenced in a study of shared clonotypes between healthy human individuals. Notes on the study in general: At large depth, rarefaction still showed sorted-subset sequencing to be incomplete. Unshared clonotypes carried lower generation probabilities than those common to all four donors.

Germline V gives CDR1 SNHLY, CDR2 FYNNEI. V dropped 4 bases and J dropped 4 bases, with 11 bases sitting between them. The CDR3 is made up of 13 amino acids. In regard to this clone: What it binds is not known.

Over several immunoSEQ plates, each subset's genomic DNA was distributed in even portions. TCRdb's copy holds only in-frame clones and misses some; the assay was immunoSEQ multiplex PCR. The sample contains about 530,000 clones, almost 97% of which appear only once. The TCR sequence derives from a woman in her twenties or thirties in good health. The material sequenced was naive CD4+ T cells sorted from blood. Sample subset: CD45RA+ positively selected. The rearrangement links TRBV2 to TRBJ2-7, with no clear D. The CDR3 protein is CASSGQTRYEQYF. The CDR3 DNA follows: TGTGCCAGCAGTGGGCAGACGAGGTACGAGCAGTACTTC. The entire variable domain, with the rest obtained from reference TRBV2 and TRBJ2-7, is as follows: EPEVTQTPSHQVTQMGQEVILRCVPISNHLYFYWYRQILGQKVEFLVSFYNNEISEKSEIFDDQFSVERPDGSNFTLKIRSTKLEDSAMYFCASSGQTRYEQYFGPGTRLTVT.